A single sample gave rise to the 18 T cell receptor beta chains below, sequenced in a study of OX40 agonist ivuxolimab in advanced cancers. The library relied on the immunoSEQ multiplex PCR assay. Entries here come from immuneACCESS through TCRdb and include only in-frame sequences with V and J called. Some clones fail to appear in such tables; in the studies checked, an unresolved V gene covers under half of the shortfall, and the cause of the remainder is unknown. The sample has about 32,000 clones on record, about nine tenths of them singletons. The ten largest clones add up to 4.8% of the sample. The sample consisted of CD4+ or CD8+ T cells sorted from blood, taken in a trial of the OX40 agonist ivuxolimab. The receptor source for this set is an adult with an advanced solid tumor such as melanoma, head and neck, liver or kidney cancer.

The chain joins TRBV6-1 to TRBJ1-2; D is ambiguous. Between the trimmed V and J ends, which lost 6 bases and 1 base, there was a span of 6 bases. CDR1 MNHNS and CDR2 SASEGT come from the germline V gene. CDR3 length: 12 residues. Here the CDR3 reads CASRDGNYGYTF. The CDR3 coding sequence is TGTGCCAGCAGGGACGGTAACTATGGCTACACCTTC.

The chain combines TRBV4-3 with TRBJ2-7; 11 positions match TRBD1. The germline CDR1 and CDR2 sequences are LGHNA and YSLEER. The trim removed 4 bases at V and 6 bases at J, leaving 8 bases unmatched. This CDR3 has 15 amino acids. The CDR3 loop is CASSPGTGGRSEQYF. The CDR3 region has the DNA TGCGCCAGCAGCCCGGGGACAGGGGGTCGTTCCGAGCAGTACTTC.

This chain joins TRBV28 and TRBJ1-5; D call uncertain. This CDR3 is built from 13 residues. Trimming removed 3 bases at V and 3 bases at J, with 6 bases between. Germline CDR1 reads MDHEN; CDR2 reads SYDVKM. The DNA of the CDR3 is TGTGCCAGCAGTTTTGGGTACAATCAGCCCCAGCATTTT. Protein: CASSFGYNQPQHF.

The rearrangement uses TRBV18 and TRBJ2-7; 9 bases match TRBD1. V trimming: 6 bases; J trimming: 0 bases; junction bases outside the gene matches: 12. This CDR3 region has 17 residues. Germline CDR1 reads KGHSH; CDR2 reads LQKENI. DNA for the CDR3: TGTGCCAGCTCGCCCCGACCGGGACAGGGCTACTCCTACGAGCAGTACTTC. Protein: CASSPRPGQGYSYEQYF.

J is TRBJ1-1 and V is TRBV4-1; the D gene is possibly TRBD1 (5 bases). V was cut by 4 bases and J by 5 bases, with 11 bases left in between. The CDR3 length is 13 residues. The germline V gene has CDR1 MGHRA and CDR2 YSYEKL. In DNA form, the CDR3 reads TGCGCCAGCAGCCCTGAGGGGCTGACTGAAGCTTTCTTT. The encoded protein is CASSPEGLTEAFF.

The chain couples TRBV27 to TRBJ1-2; D might be TRBD1 (5 bases). CDR3 length: 13 amino acids. With 2 bases removed from V and 8 bases from J, the gap between germline ends came to 12 bases. The germline gives CDR1 MNHEY, CDR2 SMNVEV (reference sequence). The chain's CDR3 is CASSLGGKWGYTF. The CDR3 DNA is TGTGCCAGCAGTTTAGGGGGGAAATGGGGCTACACCTTC.

This chain joins TRBV27 and TRBJ2-2, with D unclear. Germline CDR1 is MNHEY and CDR2 is SMNVEV (reference sequence). V was cut by 3 bases and J by 0 bases, with 11 bases left in between. The CDR3 covers 16 residues. CDR3 amino acids: CASSFLLHPNTGELFF. The DNA of the CDR3 is TGTGCCAGCAGTTTTCTTTTACACCCGAACACCGGGGAGCTGTTTTTT.

V gene TRBV5-1 combines with J gene TRBJ2-7; D assignment may be TRBD1 or TRBD2 (5 bases each). Germline V gene sequence: CDR1 SGHRS, CDR2 YFSETQ. V lost 0 bases, J lost 3 bases, and 13 bases lay in between. The CDR3 is 15 amino acids. The CDR3 DNA sequence: TGCGCCAGCAGCTTGGATGGGGGTCTCGTCTACGAGCAGTACTTC. Residues: CASSLDGGLVYEQYF.

V is TRBV6-1 and J is TRBJ1-3; tentatively, D is TRBD1 (6 bases). Germline values: CDR1 MNHNS, CDR2 SASEGT. CDR3 length equals 17 residues. V gave up 4 bases and J gave up 0 bases, with 16 bases separating them. Written as DNA, the CDR3 is TGTGCCAGCAGTGTACAAACAGGGTCCTTCTCTGGAAACACCATATATTTT. This translates into CASSVQTGSFSGNTIYF.

The chain couples TRBV15 to TRBJ2-5, with D unresolved. Germline assignment: CDR1 LNHNV and CDR2 YYDKDF (reference sequence). The CDR3 has 13 amino acids. V was cut by 4 bases and J by 1 base, with 7 bases left in between. The CDR3 coding sequence is TGTGCCACCAGCAAAAGGCCCCAAGAGACCCAGTACTTC. This sequence encodes CATSKRPQETQYF.

The chain uses TRBV10-3 and TRBJ1-1; D gene uncertain. V lost 0 bases and J 0 bases, leaving 5 bases between the germline ends. Germline values: CDR1 ENHRY, CDR2 SYGVKD. This CDR3 comprises 14 residues. The CDR3 protein is CAISESQVNTEAFF. The DNA for the CDR3 is TGTGCCATCAGTGAGTCGCAGGTGAACACTGAAGCTTTCTTT.

This clone was seen more than once but under ten times. The V and J genes are TRBV6-5 and TRBJ1-1; D is perhaps TRBD1 (5 bases). Trimming took 2 bases from V and 10 from J, leaving 8 bases between them. The CDR3 length is 11 residues. Germline V gives CDR1 MNHEY, CDR2 SVGAGI. The CDR3 nucleotides read TGTGCCAGCAGTTACGGGGCGGGAGCTTTCTTT. Translation: CASSYGAGAFF.

V gene TRBV10-3 combines with J gene TRBJ2-3; 9 nucleotides align to TRBD1. This CDR3 is 14 amino acids long. The ends lost 4 bases at V and 5 bases at J; junction bases unmatched: 4. CDR1 and CDR2 from the germline V gene are ENHRY and SYGVKD. CDR3 bases: TGTGCCATCAGTGGGACAGGGGTCGGAGATACGCAGTATTTT. Its translation: CAISGTGVGDTQYF.

The V gene is TRBV6-5, the J gene TRBJ2-7, with D tentatively TRBD1 or TRBD2 (5 bases each). Trimming removed 6 bases from V and 5 bases from J, with 14 bases in between. The CDR3 is made up of 13 amino acids. Germline CDR1 is MNHEY and CDR2 is SVGAGI. CDR3 amino acids: CASSLGTKNEQYV. CDR3 nucleotides: TGTGCCAGCAGCCTGGGGACGAAGAACGAGCAGTACGTC.

This sequence joins TRBV19 and TRBJ1-1; D is uncertain. There are 14 residues in the CDR3. V lost 1 base, J lost 1 base, and 7 bases lay in between. Germline values: CDR1 LNHDA, CDR2 SQIVND (reference sequence). The CDR3 region has the DNA TGTGCCAGTAGTATAGGGGGTCCGAACACTGAAGCTTTCTTT. This translates into CASSIGGPNTEAFF. Full variable domain (rest looked up from reference TRBV19 and TRBJ1-1): DGGITQSPKYLFRKEGQNVTLSCEQNLNHDAMYWYRQDPGQGLRLIYYSQIVNDFQKGDIAEGYSVSREKKESFPLTVTSAQKNPTAFYLCASSIGGPNTEAFFGQGTRLTVV.

This rearrangement joins TRBV2 to TRBJ2-5; D is unclear. With 6 bases removed from V and 5 bases from J, the gap between germline ends came to 10 bases. Germline assignment: CDR1 SNHLY and CDR2 FYNNEI. CDR3 length equals 12 residues. The CDR3 sequence: CASRPASETQYF. Here the CDR3 DNA reads TGTGCCAGCAGGCCTGCTTCGGAGACCCAGTACTTC.

J is TRBJ1-4 and V is TRBV9; 7 bases fit TRBD1. The junction had 5 bases not matched to a gene; V was cut back by 0 bases and J by 0 bases. Germline CDR1 is SGDLS and CDR2 is YYNGEE. CDR3 length: 17 amino acids. CDR3 nucleotides: TGTGCCAGCAGCGTAGCACAGGGGCCCGCAACTAATGAAAAACTGTTTTTT. It is translated as CASSVAQGPATNEKLFF. Drawing the rest from reference TRBV9 and TRBJ1-4, the complete variable domain is DSGVTQTPKHLITATGQRVTLRCSPRSGDLSVYWYQQSLDQGLQFLIQYYNGEERAKGNILERFSAQQFPDLHSELNLSSLELGDSALYFCASSVAQGPATNEKLFFGSGTQLSVL.

This clone turned up a few times. V and J are TRBV27 and TRBJ2-6; D ambiguous. The germline gives CDR1 MNHEY, CDR2 SMNVEV (reference sequence). The V gene lost 2 bases and the J gene lost 4 bases, with 9 bases spanning the gap. This CDR3 has 15 residues. The CDR3 nucleotides are TGTGCCAGCAGTTTAGGGTCGCGCGGGGCCAACGTCCTGACTTTC. Translated: CASSLGSRGANVLTF. Combining the CDR3 with reference TRBV27 and TRBJ2-6 gives the whole variable domain EAQVTQNPRYLITVTGKKLTVTCSQNMNHEYMSWYRQDPGLGLRQIYYSMNVEVTDKGDVPEGYKVSRKEKRNFPLILESPSPNQTSLYFCASSLGSRGANVLTFGAGSRLTVL.